Presented here are 3 T cell receptor beta chains from one specimen sequenced in a study of T cells in Graves' hyperthyroidism and ophthalmopathy. It was RNA transcripts that yielded the amplified TCR beta CDR3 regions. HTBI primers were the set used in a first-round RT-PCR of the TCR CDR3. TCRdb itself ran the multiplex PCR reads through MiXCR, one entry per CDR3 protein. The sample includes 450,000 to 700,000 distinct CDR3 sequences, about 45% of them seen just once. The sample comprised peripheral blood or thyroid tissue (not recorded which). The receptors were gathered from an adult woman with Graves' disease, either hyperthyroidism or ophthalmopathy (not recorded which).

The V call is TRBV7-2, the J call TRBJ1-4; D uncertain. The CDR3 runs to 15 residues. CDR1 and CDR2 from the germline V gene are SGHTA and FQGNSA. The V end lost 0 bases, the J end lost 6 bases, and 11 bases lay between the germline ends. CDR3 residues: CASSLAGRGDEKLFF. The CDR3 DNA is TGTGCCAGCAGCTTAGCGGGCAGAGGAGATGAAAAACTGTTTTTT.

This clonotype occurred a few times. V usage is TRBV10-2 and J usage is TRBJ1-1, with unresolved D. CDR3 size: 13 residues. Germline V gene lookup returns CDR1 WSHSY and CDR2 SAAADI. V was trimmed by 2 bases and J by 4 bases, leaving 8 bases between them. The CDR3 region has the DNA TGCGCCAGCAGTGAGGGATCGGGCACTGAAGCTTTCTTT. Amino acids: CASSEGSGTEAFF.

The gene calls are TRBV28 and TRBJ1-1, with TRBD1 as a possible D gene (6 bases). This CDR3 region has 14 residues. Trimming left V 6 bases short and J 6 bases short, with 17 bases between. Germline CDR1 MDHEN, CDR2 SYDVKM. Here the CDR3 DNA reads TGTGCCAGCAGCCCTATACAGGGCTCCGCTGAAGCTTTCTTT. Translating it yields CASSPIQGSAEAFF.